The rows below give T cell receptor beta chains drawn from one sample of a study of PD-L1 blockade in urothelial cancer. Clones were sequenced by immunoSEQ multiplex PCR, and TCRdb holds only the in-frame ones, with some missing. The sample has about 50,000 clones; nearly 90% are singletons. Sequences were derived from PBMCs, sampled around atezolizumab (anti-PD-L1) treatment. The source of these receptors is a man aged 55 to 70 with urothelial cancer. The CDR3 runs from the conserved cysteine through the conserved F or W. Each record gives: D gene, J gene, V gene, clone size, CDR3 protein. A D gene is named only where the DNA matches it firmly. The size entry is marked missing in some rows and otherwise reads once, few, many or a size class.

TRBD2,TRBJ2-1,TRBV6-1,once,CAIQIAGRYNEQFF
-,TRBJ1-2,TRBV28,-,CASTVTANYGYTF
-,TRBJ2-3,TRBV9,-,CASSRSGYASTDTQYF
-,TRBJ2-7,TRBV7-2,-,CASSKDNSYEQYF
-,TRBJ1-6,TRBV19,-,CASRSGRADSPLHF
-,TRBJ1-4,TRBV6-6,once,CASSPSGGGSEKLFF
-,TRBJ2-2,TRBV6-1,-,CASSDFSRDGGTGELFF
TRBD1,TRBJ1-1,TRBV5-1,-,CASSPRQGAGTEAFF
TRBD1,TRBJ1-1,TRBV18,-,CASSPRDSFNTEAFF
-,TRBJ2-1,TRBV5-1,-,CASRWSGRNEQFF
TRBD2,TRBJ2-7,TRBV7-2,-,CASSQLAGTYEQYF